The 27 T cell receptor beta chains listed next were all sequenced from one sample in a study of blood T cell repertoires in COVID-19. The table came from immunoSEQ multiplex PCR; TCRdb's copy has only in-frame clones and leaves some out. The sample consists of under 30,000 clones, 70% to 90% of them appearing once. The source material was peripheral blood. The receptors derive from a human donor in a cohort sampled during active COVID-19.

This rearrangement joins TRBV3-1 (or the pseudogene TRBV3-2) to TRBJ1-1; D remains ambiguous. V lost 1 base, J lost 1 base, and 7 bases lay in between. CDR1 and CDR2 from the germline V gene are LGHDT and YNNKEL (reference sequence). The CDR3 has 14 amino acids. The CDR3 sequence is CASSQAGGNTEAFF. The DNA for the CDR3 is TGTGCCAGCAGCCAAGCGGGTGGGAACACTGAAGCTTTCTTT.

V usage is TRBV7-9 and J usage is TRBJ2-7; the D gene is possibly TRBD1 (5 bases). Trimming stripped 1 base from V and 0 bases from J, with 7 bases between. CDR1 and CDR2 from the germline V gene are SEHNR and FQNEAQ (reference sequence). The CDR3 loop spans 14 amino acids. In DNA, the CDR3 is TGTGCCAGCAGCTTAGAGGGGTTCTCCTACGAGCAGTACTTC. It yields the protein CASSLEGFSYEQYF.

The chain recombines TRBV30 with TRBJ2-4; TRBD2 might be the D (7 bases). The CDR3 contains 13 residues. CDR1 and CDR2 (germline): GTSNPN, SVGIG (reference sequence). Trimming took 4 bases from V and 9 from J, leaving 16 bases between them. The CDR3 DNA is TGTGCCTGGAACATGGGGGGGCAGGGCATTCAGTACTTC. Translating gives CAWNMGGQGIQYF.

The gene calls are TRBV20-1 and TRBJ2-7; D may be TRBD2 (5 bases). The V gene's germline CDR1 is DFQATT and CDR2 SNEGSKA (reference sequence). The CDR3 extends over 11 amino acids. Trimming removed 0 bases from V and 12 bases from J, with 12 bases in between. For the CDR3, the DNA is TGCAGTGCTAGAGACGGGCTAGCCTTGTACTTC. This codes for CSARDGLALYF.

V gene TRBV15 combines with J gene TRBJ2-7, with 8 bases fitting TRBD2. The germline CDR1 and CDR2 sequences are LNHNV and YYDKDF (reference sequence). The CDR3 is made up of 15 amino acids. J lost 6 bases, V lost 3 bases, and 10 bases had no gene match. In DNA, the CDR3 is TGTGCCACCAGCAGGGGGGGACTAGAACGAGGCGAGCAGTACTTC. It encodes CATSRGGLERGEQYF.

This sequence joins TRBV28 and TRBJ2-3; TRBD2 might be the D (7 bases). The germline V and J ends were trimmed by 10 bases and 2 bases, with 19 bases remaining between them. The germline CDR1 and CDR2 sequences are MDHEN and SYDVKM. The CDR3 consists of 15 residues. CDR3 nucleotide sequence: TGTGCCACCATGGAGGCGGGGGCCCTCACAGATACGCAGTATTTT. It codes for CATMEAGALTDTQYF.

CDR3 residues: CASSSRTGGETQYF. CDR3 nucleotide sequence: TGCGCCAGCAGCTCCCGGACAGGGGGAGAGACCCAGTACTTC. The rearrangement links TRBV4-3 to TRBJ2-5; 10 positions match TRBD1. This CDR3 contains 14 residues. Trimming cost V 5 bases and J 4 bases; bases outside gene matches: 4. The germline V gene has CDR1 LGHNA and CDR2 YSLEER.

The chain combines TRBV7-3 with TRBJ2-3; weak D call: TRBD2 (6 bases). V was trimmed by 7 bases and J by 1 base, leaving 12 bases between them. The CDR3 covers 14 residues. CDR1 SGHTA and CDR2 FQGTGA come from the germline V gene. The CDR3 spells CASTPSGGTDTQYF. CDR3 in DNA: TGTGCCAGCACCCCTTCGGGGGGCACAGATACGCAGTATTTT.

The gene calls are TRBV10-3 and TRBJ2-7; 7 bases match TRBD2. V was pared by 5 bases and J by 0 bases, with 7 bases of the junction left unmatched. Germline assignment: CDR1 ENHRY and CDR2 SYGVKD. This CDR3 is 15 amino acids long. The CDR3 protein is CAISKGAGNSYEQYF. CDR3 nucleotides: TGTGCCATCAGTAAGGGAGCGGGGAACTCCTACGAGCAGTACTTC.

V usage is TRBV6-5 and J usage is TRBJ2-7; 11 bases align to TRBD2. The CDR3 runs 16 residues. Germline CDR1 is MNHEY and CDR2 is SVGAGI. The V and J ends lost 2 bases and 4 bases, in that order; junction bases with no gene match: 7. The CDR3, as DNA: TGTGCCAGCAGTTACGGGTCGACTAGCGGGGTGTACGAGCAGTACTTC. Its protein is CASSYGSTSGVYEQYF.

This chain links TRBV9 with TRBJ2-3, with 8 positions matching TRBD1. Germline values: CDR1 SGDLS, CDR2 YYNGEE. Trimming at V came to 5 bases and at J to 2 bases, leaving 10 bases not matched to a gene. This CDR3 is 16 amino acids long. CDR3 in amino acids: CASSPGQAVITDTQYF. The CDR3 nucleotides are TGTGCCAGCAGTCCGGGACAGGCTGTTATCACAGATACGCAGTATTTT.

This clone has just a few counts. The rearrangement joins TRBV5-1 to TRBJ1-5; TRBD1 is a possible D gene (6 bases). Looked up from germline, CDR1 is SGHRS and CDR2 is YFSETQ. CDR3 size: 16 residues. Trimming shortened V by 3 bases and J by 12 bases, and 25 bases separated the two germline ends. This CDR3 reads CASSCQGGTLSPLQHF. The CDR3 DNA reads as TGCGCCAGCAGCTGCCAAGGGGGTACTTTATCCCCTCTCCAGCATTTT.

The CDR3 region has the DNA TGTGCCAGCAGCCAAGCAGGGGAGAAGGGTGGCTACACCTTC. As protein: CASSQAGEKGGYTF. V usage is TRBV4-2 and J usage is TRBJ1-2; TRBD1 is a possible D gene (6 bases). The CDR3 is 14 amino acids. Looked up from germline, CDR1 is LGHNA and CDR2 is YNFKEQ. Trimming took off 1 base at V and 7 bases at J, with 13 bases between the two ends.

The rearrangement uses TRBV9 and TRBJ1-2; TRBD1 might be the D (6 bases). The V gene lost 3 bases and the J gene lost 7 bases, with 16 bases spanning the gap. This CDR3 region has 14 residues. From germline, CDR1 is SGDLS and CDR2 YYNGEE. Here the CDR3 DNA reads TGTGCCAGCAGCGCGACAGGATCCTCTGGTGGCTACACCTTC. Translated, it gives CASSATGSSGGYTF.

This chain joins TRBV6-5 and TRBJ2-5, with 11 bases matching TRBD2. V lost 4 bases and J lost 10; bases outside the gene matches: 2. CDR3 size: 12 residues. Germline CDR1 MNHEY, CDR2 SVGAGI. The CDR3 spells CASSSSGGIQYF. CDR3 DNA: TGTGCCAGCAGTTCTAGCGGGGGGATCCAGTACTTC.

This clone was found a few times. The CDR3, as DNA: TGCGCCAGCAGCCCCCGGGGGAACACTGAAGCTTTCTTT. Its protein product is CASSPRGNTEAFF. The chain uses TRBV4-3 and TRBJ1-1, with D unresolved. Germline loops: CDR1 LGHNA, CDR2 YSLEER. Trimming removed 4 bases at V and 1 base at J, with 7 bases between. The CDR3 covers 13 residues.

The rearrangement links TRBV27 to TRBJ2-7, with 7 positions matching TRBD1. Losses at the gene ends were 4 bases for V and 1 base for J; bases not matched to a gene: 4. This CDR3 spans 14 amino acids. CDR1 MNHEY and CDR2 SMNVEV come from the germline V gene (reference sequence). The CDR3 sequence: CASSSPGQSYEQYF. The CDR3 DNA sequence: TGTGCCAGCAGTTCACCGGGACAGTCCTACGAGCAGTACTTC.

In its sample, this clone was seen once. One junction end disagrees with the germline gene, perhaps due to a read error. The V gene is TRBV7-7, the J gene TRBJ2-5, with 7 bases fitting TRBD1. The CDR3 extends over 15 amino acids. Germline V gives CDR1 SSHAT, CDR2 FNYEAQ (reference sequence). CDR3 amino acids: CASSLVGTDQETQYF. CDR3 nucleotide sequence: TGTGCTAGCAGCTTAGTCGGGACAGACCAAGAGACCCAGTACTTC. Combining the CDR3 with reference TRBV7-7 and TRBJ2-5 gives the whole variable domain GAGVSQSPRYKVTKRGQDVTLRCDPISSHATLYWYQQALGQGPEFLTYFNYEAQPDKSGLPSDRFSAERPEGSISTLTIQRTEQRDSAMYRCASSLVGTDQETQYFGPGTRLLVL.

The V and J genes are TRBV4-1 and TRBJ1-5; D might be TRBD1 (6 bases). Trimming took 6 bases from V and 5 from J, leaving 11 bases between them. The CDR3 is 13 amino acids. Germline V CDR1 and CDR2: MGHRA, YSYEKL. DNA for the CDR3: TGCGCCAGCAGGGGGGAGGGGGATCAGCCCCAGCATTTT. It codes for CASRGEGDQPQHF.

This chain links TRBV6-2 or TRBV6-3 with TRBJ2-7, with a tentative D call TRBD1 (6 bases). Trimming removed 4 bases at V and 6 bases at J, with 16 bases between. CDR1 is MNHEY, CDR2 SVGEGT, per germline. The CDR3 consists of 14 residues. CDR3: CASSLYRVVSEQYF. The CDR3 DNA reads as TGTGCCAGCAGTTTATACAGGGTGGTGAGCGAGCAGTACTTC.

This clone appeared a single time. This chain uses TRBV6-2 or TRBV6-3 with TRBJ2-5, with D tentatively TRBD1 (6 bases). V was shortened by 2 bases and J by 4 bases, with 11 bases between the two germline ends. This CDR3 comprises 14 residues. Per germline, CDR1 MNHEY and CDR2 SVGEGT. CDR3 nucleotides: TGTGCCAGCAGTTACACGTCAGGGGCAGAGACCCAGTACTTC. It is translated as CASSYTSGAETQYF.

V gene TRBV29-1 combines with J gene TRBJ2-1; TRBD2 aligns across 11 bases. J was trimmed by 3 bases and V by 6 bases; bases with no gene match: 1. The CDR3 length is 13 residues. Germline V CDR1 and CDR2: SQVTM, ANQGSEA. CDR3: CSVGLADYNEQFF. The DNA for the CDR3 is TGCAGCGTGGGACTAGCGGACTACAATGAGCAGTTCTTC.

The gene calls are TRBV6-2 or TRBV6-3 and TRBJ2-3; 8 bases are a match to TRBD2. The CDR3 length is 15 residues. Germline V gene data show CDR1 as MNHEY and CDR2 as SVGEGT. V trimming: 4 bases; J trimming: 0 bases; junction bases outside the gene matches: 3. The chain's CDR3 is CASSWAGGSTDTQYF. CDR3 in DNA: TGTGCCAGCAGTTGGGCGGGGGGCAGCACAGATACGCAGTATTTT.

By proportion, this clone is medium-sized. V is TRBV2 and J is TRBJ2-5; 8 bases map to TRBD2. CDR3 size: 16 residues. V was pared by 7 bases and J by 5 bases, with 15 bases of the junction left unmatched. The germline gives CDR1 SNHLY, CDR2 FYNNEI. The CDR3 region is CASNPGGAGAGETQYF. The CDR3 DNA reads TGTGCCAGCAACCCCGGAGGAGCGGGGGCTGGGGAGACCCAGTACTTC.

This chain uses TRBV7-8 with TRBJ2-7; possible D gene TRBD2, 5 bases. The CDR3 is 15 amino acids. Germline CDR1 is SGHVS and CDR2 is FQNEAQ. V was pared by 2 bases and J by 4 bases, with 15 bases between. The CDR3 DNA is TGTGCCAGCAGCTTATACGGGGTCAATGAATACGAGCAGTACTTC. Protein product: CASSLYGVNEYEQYF.

With regard to this clone: The junction does not match germline at one end; this may be a read error. The chain couples TRBV5-1 to TRBJ1-1, with a possible D match to TRBD1 (5 bases). Germline V gives CDR1 SGHRS, CDR2 YFSETQ. CDR3 length: 13 amino acids. The CDR3 region has the DNA TGCGCCAGCAGCTGGTTGACAGACACCGAAGCTTTCTTT. It specifies CASSWLTDTEAFF.

V usage is TRBV7-9 and J usage is TRBJ2-3; 10 positions agree with TRBD1. This CDR3 has 16 residues. Trimming cost V 1 base and J 5 bases; bases outside gene matches: 6. The germline V gene encodes CDR1 SEHNR and CDR2 FQNEAQ (reference sequence). CDR3 sequence (DNA): TGTGCCAGCAGCTTAGGGGACAGGGGTCGACGAGATACGCAGTATTTT. Protein product: CASSLGDRGRRDTQYF.